Below, 30 T cell receptor beta chains from the same sample are listed, as sequenced in a study of shared clonotypes between healthy human individuals. TCRdb's table, derived via immunoSEQ multiplex PCR, lists solely in-frame clones and lacks some. The profile shows 1.5 million to 1.9 million clones, nearly 99% of them singletons. The sequenced sample consisted of naive CD4+ T cells sorted from blood. As for subset: CD45RA+ positively selected. These receptor sequences come from a man in his thirties or forties in good health.

The V gene is TRBV5-5, the J gene TRBJ2-7; 13 nucleotides align to TRBD2. Germline CDR1 reads SGHKS; CDR2 reads YYEKEE (reference sequence). The CDR3 totals 17 residues. V was pared by 0 bases and J by 0 bases, with 3 bases of the junction left unmatched. The CDR3 region has the DNA TGTGCCAGCAGCTTGGGGACTAGCGGGGGCAGCTCCTACGAGCAGTACTTC. It encodes CASSLGTSGGSSYEQYF.

The gene calls are TRBV29-1 and TRBJ1-1; D unclear. The CDR3 runs to 11 residues. The V gene lost 3 bases and the J gene lost 4 bases, with 6 bases spanning the gap. The germline V gene has CDR1 SQVTM and CDR2 ANQGSEA. The CDR3 loop is CSVDGGTEAFF. The CDR3 nucleotides read TGCAGCGTTGACGGTGGCACTGAAGCTTTCTTT.

The rearrangement joins TRBV2 to TRBJ2-3; D may be TRBD1 or TRBD2 (5 bases each). CDR3 size: 14 residues. V gave up 9 bases and J gave up 1 base, with 14 bases separating them. Germline assignment: CDR1 SNHLY and CDR2 FYNNEI. CDR3 region: CASARGSGTDTQYF. For the CDR3, the DNA is TGTGCCAGTGCGAGGGGATCTGGCACAGATACGCAGTATTTT.

Note on this clone: The same CDR3 is also encoded by other DNA sequences in this sample. The rearrangement links TRBV5-1 to TRBJ2-3; D perhaps matches TRBD2 (5 bases). The germline V and J ends were trimmed by 0 bases and 4 bases, with 6 bases remaining between them. Germline V gene sequence: CDR1 SGHRS, CDR2 YFSETQ. There are 13 residues in the CDR3. DNA for the CDR3: TGCGCCAGCAGCTTGGGACTATCAGATACGCAGTATTTT. It is translated as CASSLGLSDTQYF.

As DNA, the CDR3 is TGTGCCAGCAGCCCTCTAGCGGGGATGGGGGGCCATGAGCAGTTCTTC. Its protein product is CASSPLAGMGGHEQFF. The V and J genes are TRBV13 and TRBJ2-1, with 9 bases aligning to TRBD2. CDR3 size: 16 residues. The J segment lost 8 bases and the V segment lost 5 bases, leaving 13 bases of the junction unmatched. From germline, CDR1 is PRHDT and CDR2 FYEKMQ (reference sequence).

The table lists this clone with a count of one. The chain links TRBV29-1 to TRBJ2-3, with 10 positions matching TRBD1. This CDR3 comprises 14 residues. Germline CDR1 SQVTM, CDR2 ANQGSEA. J was trimmed by 2 bases and V by 6 bases; bases with no gene match: 5. CDR3 coding DNA: TGCAGCGTGGCCGGGACAGGGGACACAGATACGCAGTATTTT. Translated, it gives CSVAGTGDTDTQYF.

The chain recombines TRBV29-1 with TRBJ2-7; 13 nucleotides match TRBD2. The CDR3 totals 13 residues. With V trimmed by 6 bases and J by 6 bases, 5 bases remained unmatched. Germline CDR1 SQVTM, CDR2 ANQGSEA. The CDR3 sequence is CSVGLAGVREQYF. CDR3 sequence (DNA): TGCAGCGTCGGACTAGCGGGAGTTCGCGAGCAGTACTTC.

The genes are TRBV7-2 and TRBJ1-5, with TRBD1 identical over 11 bases. V lost 4 bases and J lost 2; bases outside the gene matches: 13. Per the germline V gene, CDR1 is SGHTA and CDR2 is FQGNSA. The CDR3 runs 19 residues. The CDR3 sequence is CASSSVGQGASFGNQPQHF. As DNA, the CDR3 is TGTGCCAGCAGCTCAGTCGGACAGGGGGCAAGCTTCGGCAATCAGCCCCAGCATTTT.

V gene TRBV15 combines with J gene TRBJ2-3, with D maybe TRBD2 (6 bases). The CDR3 has 17 residues. Trimming took 3 bases from V and 2 from J, leaving 18 bases between them. Germline assignment: CDR1 LNHNV and CDR2 YYDKDF (reference sequence). The CDR3 spells CATSSYRDSGYTDTQYF. CDR3 DNA sequence: TGTGCCACCAGCAGCTACCGGGACTCCGGTTACACAGATACGCAGTATTTT.

As DNA, the CDR3 is TGTGCCAGCAGCCCACAGGGTAGCGTGGAGACCCAGTACTTC. It yields the protein CASSPQGSVETQYF. The chain combines TRBV7-3 with TRBJ2-5; tentatively, D is TRBD1 (6 bases). CDR1 and CDR2 (germline): SGHTA, FQGTGA. Trimming shortened V by 5 bases and J by 5 bases, and 15 bases separated the two germline ends. CDR3 length equals 14 residues. The full variable domain, with the rest looked up from reference TRBV7-3 and TRBJ2-5, is GAGVSQTPSNKVTEKGKYVELRCDPISGHTALYWYRQSLGQGPEFLIYFQGTGAADDSGLPNDRFFAVRPEGSVSTLKIQRTERGDSAVYLCASSPQGSVETQYFGPGTRLLVL.

The count of this clone is one. The chain couples TRBV27 to TRBJ2-7; 7 bases align to TRBD2. This CDR3 contains 15 residues. The ends lost 3 bases at V and 1 base at J; junction bases unmatched: 6. CDR1 and CDR2 from the germline V gene are MNHEY and SMNVEV (reference sequence). CDR3 sequence: CASSFAGVESYEQYF. The CDR3 bases are TGTGCCAGCAGTTTCGCGGGAGTCGAATCCTACGAGCAGTACTTC.

The chain carries TRBV6-1 and TRBJ2-1, with a tentative D call TRBD1 (6 bases). CDR3 length equals 14 residues. The ends were cut back, 6 bases at V and 1 base at J, with 10 bases in the middle. The germline V gene encodes CDR1 MNHNS and CDR2 SASEGT. In nucleotides, the CDR3 is TGTGCCAGCAGCACCGGGACATCCTACAATGAGCAGTTCTTC. Its protein product is CASSTGTSYNEQFF.

The rearrangement uses TRBV29-1 and TRBJ1-2, with D possibly TRBD1 on 6 matching bases. The CDR3 has 14 residues. V was cut by 4 bases and J by 4 bases, with 16 bases left in between. Germline V gives CDR1 SQVTM, CDR2 ANQGSEA. CDR3 protein: CSVGRGDNGYGYTF. CDR3 in DNA: TGCAGCGTTGGCAGGGGCGATAACGGCTATGGCTACACCTTC.

The genes are TRBV28 and TRBJ2-7; perhaps TRBD1 as D (6 bases). The germline V gene encodes CDR1 MDHEN and CDR2 SYDVKM. The CDR3 sequence is 14 residues long. V dropped 6 bases and J dropped 3 bases, with 15 bases sitting between them. The CDR3 region is CASRSGTRVYEQYF. As DNA, the CDR3 is TGTGCCAGCAGGTCCGGGACAAGAGTCTACGAGCAGTACTTC.

V and J are TRBV2 and TRBJ1-5; 10 bases line up with TRBD1. This CDR3 is 14 amino acids long. From germline, CDR1 is SNHLY and CDR2 FYNNEI. J gave up 7 bases and V 11 bases, and 11 bases lay outside the gene matches. CDR3 in amino acids: CAVRTGGRVQPQHF. The CDR3, as DNA: TGTGCCGTGCGGACAGGGGGAAGGGTCCAGCCCCAGCATTTT.

The sample holds one count of this clone. The CDR3 DNA sequence: TGTGCCAGCAGCCCCCGACTAGACACCGGGGAGCTGTTTTTT. This gives the protein CASSPRLDTGELFF. The chain joins TRBV9 to TRBJ2-2, with TRBD2 as a possible D gene (6 bases). CDR3 length: 14 residues. Germline lookup yields CDR1 SGDLS and CDR2 YYNGEE. Trimming removed 4 bases from V and 3 bases from J, with 10 bases in between.

In its sample, this clone was seen once. CDR3 region: CASSSRTLQETQYF. CDR3 sequence (DNA): TGTGCCAGCTCATCCCGGACACTACAAGAGACCCAGTACTTC. The chain has TRBV18 and TRBJ2-5; weak D call: TRBD1 (5 bases). V lost 5 bases and J 2 bases, leaving 12 bases between the germline ends. There are 14 residues in the CDR3. Germline V gives CDR1 KGHSH, CDR2 LQKENI.

This clone was counted a single time. The chain joins TRBV28 to TRBJ2-1; D possibly corresponds to TRBD2 (6 bases). This CDR3 region has 10 residues. Trimming removed 10 bases from V and 7 bases from J, with 8 bases in between. Germline V lookup: CDR1 MDHEN, CDR2 SYDVKM. This CDR3 reads CATGGNEQFF. CDR3 sequence (DNA): TGTGCCACTGGGGGGAATGAGCAGTTCTTC.

This chain connects TRBV27 to TRBJ2-5; 8 nucleotides align to TRBD1. Unmatched junction bases numbered 4, after V lost 4 bases and J lost 6 bases. CDR1 is MNHEY, CDR2 SMNVEV, per germline (reference sequence). CDR3 size: 13 residues. The CDR3 loop reads CASSSGQGQTQYF. In DNA form, the CDR3 reads TGTGCCAGCAGTTCTGGACAGGGTCAGACCCAGTACTTC.

J is TRBJ2-6 and V is TRBV18; D uncertain. This CDR3 has 15 residues. Germline CDR1 and CDR2: KGHSH and LQKENI. The V gene lost 6 bases and the J gene lost 1 base, with 10 bases spanning the gap. CDR3 nucleotides: TGTGCCAGCTCCCAATTGGGGTCTGGGGCCAACGTCCTGACTTTC. Its translation: CASSQLGSGANVLTF.

The rearrangement joins TRBV28 to TRBJ1-1, with D perhaps TRBD1 (6 bases). V dropped 4 bases and J dropped 0 bases, with 15 bases sitting between them. This CDR3 spans 16 amino acids. From germline, CDR1 is MDHEN and CDR2 SYDVKM. The CDR3 loop is CASSSPTGSMNTEAFF. The CDR3 DNA reads as TGTGCCAGCAGTTCCCCGACAGGAAGCATGAACACTGAAGCTTTCTTT. The entire variable domain, with the rest obtained from reference TRBV28 and TRBJ1-1, is as follows: DVKVTQSSRYLVKRTGEKVFLECVQDMDHENMFWYRQDPGLGLRLIYFSYDVKMKEKGDIPEGYSVSREKKERFSLILESASTNQTSMYLCASSSPTGSMNTEAFFGQGTRLTVV.

Notes on this clone: The same CDR3 also results from other DNA sequences found in this sample. V and J are TRBV18 and TRBJ2-5, with TRBD1 identical over 8 bases. Unmatched junction bases numbered 4, after V lost 3 bases and J lost 1 base. Germline CDR1 and CDR2: KGHSH and LQKENI. CDR3 size: 15 residues. CDR3 DNA sequence: TGTGCCAGCTCACCCGGGACAGGAACCCAAGAGACCCAGTACTTC. Amino acid sequence: CASSPGTGTQETQYF.

The genes are TRBV19 and TRBJ2-1, with 8 bases that match TRBD1. The germline CDR1 and CDR2 sequences are LNHDA and SQIVND (reference sequence). V was pared by 5 bases and J by 6 bases, with 12 bases of the junction left unmatched. The CDR3 has 16 residues. The CDR3 DNA reads as TGTGCCAGTAGTGTTTCTCTGGACAGGGTGATCAATGAGCAGTTCTTC. Translated, it gives CASSVSLDRVINEQFF.

This clone has only one observation. The V and J genes are TRBV11-3 and TRBJ2-7, with 9 bases aligning to TRBD1. The germline CDR1 and CDR2 sequences are SGHNT and YENEEA. This CDR3 spans 15 amino acids. The junction had 6 bases not matched to a gene; V was cut back by 2 bases and J by 4 bases. In DNA form, the CDR3 reads TGTGCCAGCAGCTTATCTGGGACAGGGACATACGAGCAGTACTTC. Translated: CASSLSGTGTYEQYF.

For this clone: Mismatch with germline at one junction end may stem from a read error. J is TRBJ2-5 and V is TRBV7-7; possible D gene TRBD2, 7 bases. The germline V gene encodes CDR1 SSHAT and CDR2 FNYEAQ (reference sequence). The CDR3 covers 15 residues. Written as DNA, the CDR3 is TGTGCTAGCAGCTTGGAGGGGGGGGAACAAGAGACCCAGTACTTC. It specifies CASSLEGGEQETQYF.

This chain joins TRBV7-2 and TRBJ1-5, with D possibly being TRBD1 (6 bases). V was clipped by 6 bases and J by 5 bases, with 14 bases between them. Per germline, CDR1 SGHTA and CDR2 FQGNSA. The CDR3 is 14 residues long. The CDR3, as DNA: TGTGCCAGCAGTCGAGAGGGGGGCCATCAGCCCCAGCATTTT. Protein: CASSREGGHQPQHF.

The chain employs TRBV6-1 and TRBJ1-1; the D gene is possibly TRBD1 (5 bases). Trimming stripped 7 bases from V and 5 bases from J, with 14 bases between. Germline CDR1 and CDR2: MNHNS and SASEGT. The length of the CDR3 is 13 residues. The CDR3: CASTLPWGTEAFF. The CDR3 DNA sequence: TGTGCCAGCACCCTACCCTGGGGGACTGAAGCTTTCTTT.

V is TRBV10-3 and J is TRBJ2-3; either TRBD1 or TRBD2 may fit D (7 bases each). With 6 bases removed from V and 0 bases from J, the gap between germline ends came to 16 bases. The CDR3 is made up of 16 amino acids. Germline V gene sequence: CDR1 ENHRY, CDR2 SYGVKD. The CDR3, as DNA: TGTGCCATCAGCTATCGGCAGGGGGGGAGCACAGATACGCAGTATTTT. Its protein is CAISYRQGGSTDTQYF.

This chain links TRBV5-6 with TRBJ2-1, with 9 nucleotides matching TRBD2. The V gene's germline CDR1 is SGHDT and CDR2 YYEEEE. The V segment lost 2 bases and the J segment 5 bases; nucleotides outside the gene matches: 8. The CDR3 has 16 amino acids. CDR3 nucleotides: TGTGCCAGCAGCTTATTAGAACTAGCGGGTAACAATGAGCAGTTCTTC. It translates to CASSLLELAGNNEQFF.

J is TRBJ2-3 and V is TRBV28, with a tentative D call TRBD2 (5 bases). The germline V and J ends were trimmed by 8 bases and 0 bases, with 15 bases remaining between them. The CDR3 totals 15 residues. Germline assignment: CDR1 MDHEN and CDR2 SYDVKM. The CDR3 nucleotides read TGTGCCAGCGGACCGGGGAGTGTGAGCACAGATACGCAGTATTTT. This codes for CASGPGSVSTDTQYF.